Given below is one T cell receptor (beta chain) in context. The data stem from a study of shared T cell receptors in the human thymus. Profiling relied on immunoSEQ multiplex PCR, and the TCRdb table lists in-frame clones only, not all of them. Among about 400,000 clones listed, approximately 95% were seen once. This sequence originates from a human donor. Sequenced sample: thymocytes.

The CDR3 loop reads CASSLASGYTGELFF. Here the CDR3 DNA reads TGTGCCAGCAGCTTAGCTAGCGGGTACACCGGGGAGCTGTTTTTT. The rearrangement uses TRBV11-2 and TRBJ2-2, with 8 bases aligning to TRBD2. Trimming took 1 base from V and 3 from J; bases not matched to a gene: 1. The CDR3 is 15 residues long. From germline, CDR1 is SGHAT and CDR2 FQNNGV.